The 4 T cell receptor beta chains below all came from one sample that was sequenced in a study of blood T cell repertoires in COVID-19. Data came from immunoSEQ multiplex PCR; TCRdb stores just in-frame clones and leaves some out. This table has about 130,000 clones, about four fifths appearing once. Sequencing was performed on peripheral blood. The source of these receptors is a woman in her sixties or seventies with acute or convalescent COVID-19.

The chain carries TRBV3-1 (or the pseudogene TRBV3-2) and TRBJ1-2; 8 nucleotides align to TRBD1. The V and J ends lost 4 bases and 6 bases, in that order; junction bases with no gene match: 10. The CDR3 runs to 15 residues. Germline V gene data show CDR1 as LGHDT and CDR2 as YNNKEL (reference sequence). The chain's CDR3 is CASSPRTGSDDGYTF. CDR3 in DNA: TGTGCCAGCAGCCCCCGGACAGGGTCCGACGATGGCTACACCTTC.

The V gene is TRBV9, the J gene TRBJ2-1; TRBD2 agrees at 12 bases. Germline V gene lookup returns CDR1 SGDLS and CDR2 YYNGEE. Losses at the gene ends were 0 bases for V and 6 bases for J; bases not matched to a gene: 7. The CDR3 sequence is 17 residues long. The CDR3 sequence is CASSVELAGGSINEQFF. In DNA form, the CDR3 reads TGTGCCAGCAGCGTAGAACTAGCGGGGGGATCTATCAATGAGCAGTTCTTC.

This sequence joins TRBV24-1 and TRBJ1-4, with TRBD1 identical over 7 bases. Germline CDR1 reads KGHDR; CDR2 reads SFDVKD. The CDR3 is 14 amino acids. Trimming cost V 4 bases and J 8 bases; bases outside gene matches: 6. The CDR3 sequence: CATSDSAGGEKLFF. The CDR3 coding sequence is TGTGCCACCAGTGACTCGGCAGGGGGGGAAAAACTGTTTTTT.

Written as DNA, the CDR3 is TGTGCCAGCAGTTTTAACAGGGAAGGAAGAAAACTGTTTTTT. Amino acid sequence: CASSFNREGRKLFF. The V and J genes are TRBV6-2 or TRBV6-3 and TRBJ1-4, with D tentatively TRBD1 (6 bases). V was clipped by 4 bases and J by 10 bases, with 16 bases between them. This CDR3 has 14 amino acids. Per the germline V gene, CDR1 is MNHEY and CDR2 is SVGEGT.